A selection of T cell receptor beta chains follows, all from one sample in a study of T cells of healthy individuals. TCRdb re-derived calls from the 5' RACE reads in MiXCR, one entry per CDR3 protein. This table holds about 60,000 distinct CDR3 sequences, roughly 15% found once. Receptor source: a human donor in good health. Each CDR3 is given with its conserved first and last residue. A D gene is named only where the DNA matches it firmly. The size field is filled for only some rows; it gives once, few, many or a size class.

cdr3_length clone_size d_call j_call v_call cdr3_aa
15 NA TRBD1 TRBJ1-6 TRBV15 CATSRVRGAQSPLHF
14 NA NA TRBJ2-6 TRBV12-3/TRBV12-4 CASSFGGGANVLTF
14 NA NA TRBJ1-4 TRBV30 CAWSLGQLNEKLFF
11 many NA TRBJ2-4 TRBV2 CASGRENIQYF
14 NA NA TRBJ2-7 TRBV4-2 CASSQGDGFYEQYF
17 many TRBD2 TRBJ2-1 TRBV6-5 CASSYSLAGRGNNEQFF
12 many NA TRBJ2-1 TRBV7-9 CASSPTNNEQFF
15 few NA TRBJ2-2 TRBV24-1 CATSVGRRDTGELFF
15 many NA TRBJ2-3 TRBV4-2 CASSQGGSPTDTQYF
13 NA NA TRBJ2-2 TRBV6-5 CASRVQGIGELFF
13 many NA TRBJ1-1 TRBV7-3 CASSPAGNTEAFF
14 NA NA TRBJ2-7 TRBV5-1 CASSEGTLAGEQYF
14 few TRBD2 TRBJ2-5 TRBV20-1 CSARWAGGHETQYF
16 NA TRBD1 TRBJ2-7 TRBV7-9 CASSLVTGGAFYEQYF
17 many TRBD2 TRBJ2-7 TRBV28 CASSSISGGLSSYEQYF
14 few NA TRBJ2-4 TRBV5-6 CASSLGHTENIQYF
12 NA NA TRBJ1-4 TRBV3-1 CAYGEVEEKLFF
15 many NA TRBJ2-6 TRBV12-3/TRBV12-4 CASVTGGSGANVLTF
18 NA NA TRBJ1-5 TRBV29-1 CSPKSRMTGRKSNQPQHF
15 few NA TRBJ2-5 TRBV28 CASSPMWQIQETQYF
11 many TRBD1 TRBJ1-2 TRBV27 CASGQGYGYTF
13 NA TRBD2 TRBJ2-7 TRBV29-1 CSVGTDGREVEYF
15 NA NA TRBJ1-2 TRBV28 CASSFPGRLNYGYTF
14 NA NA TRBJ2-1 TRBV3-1 CASSHRRTYNEQSF